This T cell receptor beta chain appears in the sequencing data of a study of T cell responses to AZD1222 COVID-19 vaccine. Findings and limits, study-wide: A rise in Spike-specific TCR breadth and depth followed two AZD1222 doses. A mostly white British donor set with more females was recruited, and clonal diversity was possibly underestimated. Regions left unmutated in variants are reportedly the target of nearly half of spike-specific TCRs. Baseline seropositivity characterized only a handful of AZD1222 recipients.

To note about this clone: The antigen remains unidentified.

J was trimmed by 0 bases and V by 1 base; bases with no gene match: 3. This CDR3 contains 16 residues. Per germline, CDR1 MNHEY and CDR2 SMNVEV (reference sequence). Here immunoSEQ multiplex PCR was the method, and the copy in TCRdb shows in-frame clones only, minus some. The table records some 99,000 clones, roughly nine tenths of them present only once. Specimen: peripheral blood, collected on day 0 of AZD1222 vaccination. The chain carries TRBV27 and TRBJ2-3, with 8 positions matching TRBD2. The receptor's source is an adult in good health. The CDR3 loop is CASSLYPSGSTDTQYF. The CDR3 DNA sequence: TGTGCCAGCAGTTTATATCCTAGCGGGAGCACAGATACGCAGTATTTT.